The entry that follows covers one T cell receptor (beta chain) sequence. The CDR3 has 14 residues. The V end lost 2 bases, the J end lost 5 bases, and 13 bases lay between the germline ends. The germline gives CDR1 GTSNPN, CDR2 SVGIG (reference sequence). Recruits, aged about 18 to 95 years, lived in 25 or so US areas. This entry is derived from a study of blood T cell repertoires in COVID-19. Study-level information: The United States, Italy and Spain supplied acute and convalescent COVID-19 samples.

Repertoires were generated with immunoSEQ multiplex PCR, while TCRdb's copy carries only in-frame clones and drops some. The sample lists roughly 300,000 clones, around 84% seen once, with around 2.3% in the top ten. This rearrangement joins TRBV30 to TRBJ1-5; D not certain. This receptor was identified in a woman aged 50 to 60 who had recovered from COVID-19. What was sequenced was PBMCs or T cells enriched from blood (not recorded which). In DNA form, the CDR3 reads TGTGCCTGGAGTAAAGACAACGGTTATCAGCCCCAGCATTTT. It yields the protein CAWSKDNGYQPQHF. Together with reference TRBV30 and TRBJ1-5, the CDR3 gives the full variable domain: SQTIHQWPATLVQPVGSPLSLECTVEGTSNPNLYWYRQAAGRGLQLLFYSVGIGQISSEVPQNLSASRPQDRQFILSSKKLLLSDSGFYLCAWSKDNGYQPQHFGDGTRLSIL.